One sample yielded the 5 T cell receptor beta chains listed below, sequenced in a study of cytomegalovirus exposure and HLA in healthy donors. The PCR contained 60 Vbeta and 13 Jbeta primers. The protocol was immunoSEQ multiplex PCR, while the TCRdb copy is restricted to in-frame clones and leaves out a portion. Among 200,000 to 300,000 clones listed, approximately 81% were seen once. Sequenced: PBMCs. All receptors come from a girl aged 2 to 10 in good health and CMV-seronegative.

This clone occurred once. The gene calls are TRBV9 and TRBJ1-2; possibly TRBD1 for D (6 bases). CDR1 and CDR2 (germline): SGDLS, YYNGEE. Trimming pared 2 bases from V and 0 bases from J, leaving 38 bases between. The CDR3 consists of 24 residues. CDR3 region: CASSVQPTLLPWTVGSVANYGYTF. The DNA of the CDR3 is TGTGCCAGCAGCGTTCAGCCTACACTCCTGCCATGGACAGTAGGTAGTGTGGCTAACTATGGCTACACCTTC. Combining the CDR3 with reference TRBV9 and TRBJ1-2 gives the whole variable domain DSGVTQTPKHLITATGQRVTLRCSPRSGDLSVYWYQQSLDQGLQFLIQYYNGEERAKGNILERFSAQQFPDLHSELNLSSLELGDSALYFCASSVQPTLLPWTVGSVANYGYTFGSGTRLTVV.

This chain's CDR3 is CASSYSGTGVKKLFF. The CDR3 DNA follows: TGTGCCAGCAGTTACTCCGGGACAGGGGTGAAAAAACTGTTTTTT. This rearrangement joins TRBV6-5 to TRBJ1-4, with 10 bases lining up with TRBD1. CDR1 is MNHEY, CDR2 SVGAGI, per germline. The length of the CDR3 is 15 residues. Trimming at V came to 0 bases and at J to 9 bases, leaving 4 bases not matched to a gene.

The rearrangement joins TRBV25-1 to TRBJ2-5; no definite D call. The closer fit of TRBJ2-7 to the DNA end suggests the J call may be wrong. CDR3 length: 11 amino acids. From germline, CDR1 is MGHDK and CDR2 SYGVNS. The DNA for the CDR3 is TGTGCCAGCAGTGAACACTACGAGCAGTACTTC. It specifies CASSEHYEQYF.

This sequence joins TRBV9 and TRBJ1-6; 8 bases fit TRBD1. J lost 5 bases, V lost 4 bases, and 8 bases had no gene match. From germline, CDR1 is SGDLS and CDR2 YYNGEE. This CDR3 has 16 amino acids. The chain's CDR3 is CASSLRTGLNNSPLHF. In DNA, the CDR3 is TGTGCCAGCAGCCTGAGGACAGGGTTAAATAATTCACCCCTCCACTTT.

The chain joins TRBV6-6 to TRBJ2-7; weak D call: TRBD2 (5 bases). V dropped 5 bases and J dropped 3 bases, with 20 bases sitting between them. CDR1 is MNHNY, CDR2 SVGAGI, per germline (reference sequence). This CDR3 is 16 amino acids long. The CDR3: CASSPLPSSHDYEQYF. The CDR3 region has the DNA TGTGCCAGCAGTCCCCTACCTAGCTCCCATGACTACGAGCAGTACTTC.